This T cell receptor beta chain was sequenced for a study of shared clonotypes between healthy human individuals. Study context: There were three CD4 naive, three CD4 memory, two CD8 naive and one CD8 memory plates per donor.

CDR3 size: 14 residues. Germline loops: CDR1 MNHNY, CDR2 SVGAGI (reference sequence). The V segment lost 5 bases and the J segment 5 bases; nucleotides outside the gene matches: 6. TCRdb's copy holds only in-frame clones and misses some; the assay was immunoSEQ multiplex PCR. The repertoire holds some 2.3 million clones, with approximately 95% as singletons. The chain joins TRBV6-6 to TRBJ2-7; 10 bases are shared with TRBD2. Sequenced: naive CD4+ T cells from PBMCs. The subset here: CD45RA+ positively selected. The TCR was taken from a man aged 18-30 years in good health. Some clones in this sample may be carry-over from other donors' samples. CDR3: CASSESGRVDEQYF. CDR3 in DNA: TGTGCCAGCAGTGAGAGCGGGAGGGTGGACGAGCAGTACTTC.